The rows below give T cell receptor beta chains drawn from one sample of a study of identical twins. From the 5' RACE reads, TCRdb called clonotypes with MiXCR, one entry per CDR3 protein. The top ten hold 12% of the sample, which has 100,000 or so distinct CDR3 sequences, roughly 6% seen once. Sequenced: memory T cells sorted from blood. All receptors come from a woman in her forties or fifties in good health. Both conserved end residues are part of each CDR3. Each record gives: clone size, D gene, V gene, J gene, CDR3 DNA, CDR3 protein. The D gene is left open where the match is weak. For some rows the clone size is stated as once, few or many, or as a class when expanded; others skip it.

abundance: many
d_gene: -
v_gene: TRBV5-1
j_gene: TRBJ2-7
CDR3nt: TGCGCCAGCAGCCGAGCCGGGAGCCATCGCGAGCAGTACTTC
CDR3aa: CASSRAGSHREQYF

abundance: many
d_gene: TRBD1
v_gene: TRBV5-4
j_gene: TRBJ2-7
CDR3nt: TGTGCCAGCAGCACCCGGACAGGGACCGCGACGCAGTACTTC
CDR3aa: CASSTRTGTATQYF

abundance: -
d_gene: TRBD2
v_gene: TRBV29-1
j_gene: TRBJ2-1
CDR3nt: TGCAGCGCTGAAAGGGCGGTAGCGGGAGGGCAGGGTCTCAATGAGCAGTTCTTC
CDR3aa: CSAERAVAGGQGLNEQFF

abundance: medium-sized
d_gene: TRBD2
v_gene: TRBV5-1
j_gene: TRBJ2-2
CDR3nt: TGCGCCAGCAGCTCGACTAGCGGAGATGCCGGGGAGCTGTTTTTT
CDR3aa: CASSSTSGDAGELFF

abundance: -
d_gene: -
v_gene: TRBV5-1
j_gene: TRBJ2-7
CDR3nt: TGCGCCAGCAGCTCTTCTGGGGGCTCCTACGAGCAGTACTTC
CDR3aa: CASSSSGGSYEQYF

abundance: few
d_gene: TRBD1
v_gene: TRBV7-2
j_gene: TRBJ2-5
CDR3nt: TGTGCCAGCAGCTCCCTAGACAGGGTGGAGACCCAGTACTTC
CDR3aa: CASSSLDRVETQYF

abundance: many
d_gene: TRBD1
v_gene: TRBV19
j_gene: TRBJ2-1
CDR3nt: TGTGCCAGTCTCGACAGGGGGCTGGTTCGGAATGAGCAGTTCTTC
CDR3aa: CASLDRGLVRNEQFF

abundance: many
d_gene: -
v_gene: TRBV5-1
j_gene: TRBJ2-5
CDR3nt: TGCGCCAGCAGCTTGGCTAGCAGAGAAGAGACCCAGTACTTC
CDR3aa: CASSLASREETQYF

abundance: -
d_gene: -
v_gene: TRBV3-1
j_gene: TRBJ2-1
CDR3nt: TGTGCCAGCAGCCCCGACCTAGGGGAGCAGTTCTTC
CDR3aa: CASSPDLGEQFF

abundance: few
d_gene: -
v_gene: TRBV14
j_gene: TRBJ2-5
CDR3nt: TGTGCCAGCAGCCAAGATTCCCCCGGATACCCCTTTCAAGAGACCCAGTACTTC
CDR3aa: CASSQDSPGYPFQETQYF

abundance: many
d_gene: -
v_gene: TRBV7-6
j_gene: TRBJ2-1
CDR3nt: TGTGCCAGCAGCTTAGTAGGCGAGGATTTGCGTGAGCAGTTCTTC
CDR3aa: CASSLVGEDLREQFF

abundance: -
d_gene: TRBD2
v_gene: TRBV4-2
j_gene: TRBJ2-1
CDR3nt: TGTGCCAGCAGCCACCCTGTCGCGGGAGTTGGCAATGAGCAGTTCTTC
CDR3aa: CASSHPVAGVGNEQFF

abundance: many
d_gene: TRBD2
v_gene: TRBV24-1
j_gene: TRBJ2-1
CDR3nt: TGTGCCACCTCTGGGACTAGCGGGAGCTCCTACAATGAGCAGTTCTTC
CDR3aa: CATSGTSGSSYNEQFF

abundance: many
d_gene: -
v_gene: TRBV7-2
j_gene: TRBJ2-2
CDR3nt: TGTGCCAACGGAGAGCCCGGGGAGCTGTTTTTT
CDR3aa: CANGEPGELFF

abundance: -
d_gene: -
v_gene: TRBV7-8
j_gene: TRBJ2-3
CDR3nt: TGTGCCAGCAGCCCAGCGGAACCCCGCACAGATACGCAGTATTTT
CDR3aa: CASSPAEPRTDTQYF

abundance: many
d_gene: -
v_gene: TRBV6-1
j_gene: TRBJ1-2
CDR3nt: TGTGCCAGCTCGGGCTTCGTAGGGGTAGGCTACACCTTC
CDR3aa: CASSGFVGVGYTF

abundance: many
d_gene: -
v_gene: TRBV4-1
j_gene: TRBJ1-1
CDR3nt: TGCGCCAGCAGCCAAGTCAACGCAGCCCATGAAGCTTTCTTT
CDR3aa: CASSQVNAAHEAFF

abundance: many
d_gene: -
v_gene: TRBV25-1
j_gene: TRBJ1-2
CDR3nt: TGTGCCAGTCAGCTCGCTGGGCGTGGCTACACCTTC
CDR3aa: CASQLAGRGYTF

abundance: -
d_gene: TRBD2
v_gene: TRBV7-8
j_gene: TRBJ2-3
CDR3nt: TGTGCCAGCAGGACTAGCGGGAGGATCACAGATACGCAGTATTTT
CDR3aa: CASRTSGRITDTQYF

abundance: -
d_gene: -
v_gene: TRBV12-3/TRBV12-4
j_gene: TRBJ1-5
CDR3nt: TGTGCCAGCAGTTTTTTCCTTCCGGGCAATCAGCCCCAGCATTTT
CDR3aa: CASSFFLPGNQPQHF

abundance: few
d_gene: -
v_gene: TRBV6-5
j_gene: TRBJ2-5
CDR3nt: TGTGCCAGCAGCCCAAGGGAATCTCATCAAGAGACCCAGTACTTC
CDR3aa: CASSPRESHQETQYF

abundance: many
d_gene: -
v_gene: TRBV7-9
j_gene: TRBJ2-3
CDR3nt: TGTGCCAGCAGCATAGGGGAACGAGGCACAGATACGCAGTATTTT
CDR3aa: CASSIGERGTDTQYF

abundance: many
d_gene: -
v_gene: TRBV7-3
j_gene: TRBJ2-3
CDR3nt: TGTGCCAGCAGCTTACGTGGATCATACACAGATACGCAGTATTTT
CDR3aa: CASSLRGSYTDTQYF

abundance: many
d_gene: TRBD1
v_gene: TRBV18
j_gene: TRBJ2-4
CDR3nt: TGTGCCAGCTCACCAACCGGACAGGGGGCGTTGAACATTCAGTACTTC
CDR3aa: CASSPTGQGALNIQYF